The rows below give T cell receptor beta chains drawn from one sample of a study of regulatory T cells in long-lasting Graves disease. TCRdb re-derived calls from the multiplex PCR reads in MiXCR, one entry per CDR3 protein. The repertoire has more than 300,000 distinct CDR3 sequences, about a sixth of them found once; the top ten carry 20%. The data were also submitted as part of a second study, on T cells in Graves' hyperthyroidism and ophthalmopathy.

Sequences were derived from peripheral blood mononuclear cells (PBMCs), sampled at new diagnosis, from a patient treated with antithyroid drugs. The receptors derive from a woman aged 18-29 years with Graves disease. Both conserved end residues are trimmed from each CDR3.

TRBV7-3,ASSLTSRETQY
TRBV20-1,SATDRVSNQPQH
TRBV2,ASSGGQNYGYT
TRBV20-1,SARDRSGAYNEQF
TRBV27,ASRETGNGYT
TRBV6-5,ASSYTTVPNEKLF
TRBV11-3,ASSLDQSSPLH
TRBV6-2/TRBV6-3,ASSIGGANYGYT
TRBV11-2,ASSVRTNEKLF
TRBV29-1,SVVVAAAYEQY
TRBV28,ASSLSPTDGYT
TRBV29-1,SVVGSGGADTQY
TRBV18,ASSLIAGQGLTQPQH
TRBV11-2,ASSLGSLDRVQPQH
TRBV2,ATSRGGYEQY
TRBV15,ATSREAGGVNEQF
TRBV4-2,ASSQRRDSEYNEQF
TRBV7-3,ASSPGGHTYEQY
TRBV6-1,ASSNPGLAGVEQF
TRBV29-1,SVEGVLDREDTGELF
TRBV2,ASSEAGDTEAF
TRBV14,ASSQVGGGKGYT
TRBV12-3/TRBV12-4,ASSLGLQGTNEQF
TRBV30,AWSSRQGRTGELF
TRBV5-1,ASSWGQYQETQY
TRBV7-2,ATSWAGGQDEQY
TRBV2,ASRDLFGASTDTQY